The rows below give T cell receptor beta chains drawn from one sample of a study of shared clonotypes between healthy human individuals. TCRdb keeps only in-frame clones here, not all; method: immunoSEQ multiplex PCR. Of about a million clones listed, around 74% are singletons. The sample taken for sequencing was memory CD4+ T cells sorted from blood. The source is a young man in good health. Both conserved end residues are part of each CDR3. Fields, in order: J gene, V gene, CDR3 protein.

j_call: TRBJ1-5
v_call: TRBV10-2
cdr3_aa: CASRGVGENQPQHF

j_call: TRBJ1-1
v_call: TRBV5-1
cdr3_aa: CASSRGDQLNTEAFF

j_call: TRBJ2-1
v_call: TRBV5-1
cdr3_aa: CASRSGTGGLNEQFF

j_call: TRBJ2-1
v_call: TRBV7-9
cdr3_aa: CASSLSGSSYNEQFF

j_call: TRBJ1-6
v_call: TRBV19
cdr3_aa: CASRDLTANYNSPLHF

j_call: TRBJ2-3
v_call: TRBV5-1
cdr3_aa: CASSLGVAGSDTQYF

j_call: TRBJ1-6
v_call: TRBV9
cdr3_aa: CASSYADRGNSPLHF

j_call: TRBJ2-7
v_call: TRBV2
cdr3_aa: CASSPQGLAQYF

j_call: TRBJ1-2
v_call: TRBV9
cdr3_aa: CASSPQISGAFYTF

j_call: TRBJ1-4
v_call: TRBV6-1
cdr3_aa: CASSDGYWEKLFF

j_call: TRBJ1-1
v_call: TRBV5-1
cdr3_aa: CASSRGQGDTEAFF

j_call: TRBJ1-5
v_call: TRBV6-1
cdr3_aa: CASSEGAGLTVQPQHF

j_call: TRBJ1-5
v_call: TRBV30
cdr3_aa: CAWSVGGNQPQHF

j_call: TRBJ2-7
v_call: TRBV6-5
cdr3_aa: CASTNTGSYEQYF

j_call: TRBJ1-6
v_call: TRBV15
cdr3_aa: CATEDPGTEYNSPLHF

j_call: TRBJ2-1
v_call: TRBV7-8
cdr3_aa: CASSLQSGASYNEQFF

j_call: TRBJ1-2
v_call: TRBV2
cdr3_aa: CASSEAGTGVYGYTF

j_call: TRBJ2-2
v_call: TRBV7-9
cdr3_aa: CASSLAGRGRVTGELFF

j_call: TRBJ2-7
v_call: TRBV5-4
cdr3_aa: CASSGRLRDPSSYEQYF

j_call: TRBJ2-3
v_call: TRBV28
cdr3_aa: CASSYRDTRRDTQYF

j_call: TRBJ1-2
v_call: TRBV21-1
cdr3_aa: CASSAPSGTQAGYGYTF

j_call: TRBJ1-6
v_call: TRBV16
cdr3_aa: CASSRPGQQASPLHF

j_call: TRBJ2-7
v_call: TRBV28
cdr3_aa: CASSFPLRDRVDEQYF

j_call: TRBJ2-3
v_call: TRBV2
cdr3_aa: CASSVGIAPAQYF

j_call: TRBJ2-7
v_call: TRBV25-1
cdr3_aa: CASSDLGLRPYEQYF

j_call: TRBJ1-2
v_call: TRBV7-3
cdr3_aa: CASSQDRSYGYTF

j_call: TRBJ2-3
v_call: TRBV9
cdr3_aa: CASSAGLAGGSDTQYF

j_call: TRBJ2-7
v_call: TRBV7-2
cdr3_aa: CASSLGGFLYEQYF

j_call: TRBJ1-2
v_call: TRBV30
cdr3_aa: CAWSVRGNYGYTF

j_call: TRBJ2-1
v_call: TRBV6-1
cdr3_aa: CASSEALAGGAEQFF

j_call: TRBJ2-5
v_call: TRBV10-3
cdr3_aa: CAISESRGETQYF

j_call: TRBJ1-5
v_call: TRBV5-4
cdr3_aa: CASSLGGLNQPQHF

j_call: TRBJ2-4
v_call: TRBV19
cdr3_aa: CASSPRWEGNIQYF

j_call: TRBJ1-2
v_call: TRBV9
cdr3_aa: CASSVDDGYYGYTF

j_call: TRBJ1-1
v_call: TRBV5-1
cdr3_aa: CASSPDPRNTEAFF

j_call: TRBJ2-3
v_call: TRBV9
cdr3_aa: CASSADRADTQYF

j_call: TRBJ1-2
v_call: TRBV5-1
cdr3_aa: CASSRTGQGVYGYTF

j_call: TRBJ1-1
v_call: TRBV6-6
cdr3_aa: CATPGQGATEAFF

j_call: TRBJ2-1
v_call: TRBV7-8
cdr3_aa: CASSLVSSYNEQFF

j_call: TRBJ2-3
v_call: TRBV18
cdr3_aa: CASSPWTSGDTDTQYF

j_call: TRBJ2-1
v_call: TRBV6-5
cdr3_aa: CASRRGTVYNEQFF

j_call: TRBJ1-6
v_call: TRBV19
cdr3_aa: CASSTGTGFSPLHF

j_call: TRBJ1-3
v_call: TRBV27
cdr3_aa: CASSRKAGSISGNTIYF

j_call: TRBJ2-6
v_call: TRBV18
cdr3_aa: CASSPPGQGSGANVLTF

j_call: TRBJ1-2
v_call: TRBV5-6
cdr3_aa: CASSPGQGAYYGYTF

j_call: TRBJ1-1
v_call: TRBV30
cdr3_aa: CAYTGGNTEAFF

j_call: TRBJ1-2
v_call: TRBV5-1
cdr3_aa: CASSTGQNYGYTF

j_call: TRBJ2-7
v_call: TRBV7-8
cdr3_aa: CASSHTRGLSSYEQYF

j_call: TRBJ2-3
v_call: TRBV5-1
cdr3_aa: CASSLGSGGTDTQYF

j_call: TRBJ2-7
v_call: TRBV2
cdr3_aa: CASSGQGRQSSYEQYF

j_call: TRBJ1-5
v_call: TRBV7-2
cdr3_aa: CASSLEAGTNQPQHF

j_call: TRBJ1-6
v_call: TRBV4-3
cdr3_aa: CASSFGTGNNSPLHF

j_call: TRBJ2-2
v_call: TRBV14
cdr3_aa: CASSPARLPIGELFF

j_call: TRBJ2-7
v_call: TRBV6-1
cdr3_aa: CASSEALRADEQYF

j_call: TRBJ1-5
v_call: TRBV11-2
cdr3_aa: CASSLEGRGNQPQHF